Sequencing of this T cell receptor beta chain was carried out in a study of siplizumab effects on memory and regulatory T cells. Trimming cost V 3 bases and J 4 bases, with 11 bases left between them. This CDR3 region has 14 residues. Germline CDR1 is SGDLS and CDR2 is YYNGEE. Around 96,000 TCR templates were measured in each sample. Measured with immunoSEQ multiplex PCR; TCRdb has only the in-frame clones, and not every one. This table holds about 110,000 clones, roughly 92% found once. This rearrangement joins TRBV9 to TRBJ2-1, with D possibly being TRBD2 (6 bases). The sequence was obtained from a human donor in good health. The sample consisted of CD4+ T cells sorted from blood. The CDR3 DNA follows: TGTGCCAGCAGCGGGGACTTACGATACAATGAGCAGTTCTTC. Translating gives CASSGDLRYNEQFF.